The present entry profiles one TCR beta chain with its context. The antigen this receptor binds is unknown. Base qualities are missing; no much larger clone stands one base away. Hyperthyroidism patients were newly diagnosed, had a disease duration of under 2 months, and were aged 18 to 65 years. Any patient with an uncontrolled infection, another autoimmune disease, pregnancy or lactation was excluded. Clinical symptoms, serum thyroxine and TRAb, thyroid ultrasound, and orbital computed tomography formed the basis for the diagnoses. Blood from progressor patients was collected at the time of first diagnosis with hyperthyroidism, before any ophthalmopathy symptoms had appeared. Ficoll-Paque density gradient centrifugation was used to isolate PBMCs from 10 ml of fresh peripheral blood. Progressor patients were defined as those initially diagnosed with Graves' hyperthyroidism in whom ophthalmopathy developed during follow-up. Trizol reagent was used to extract total RNA, and RNA quality was then checked on an Agilent 2100 Bioanalyzer.

The data belong to a study of T cells in Graves' hyperthyroidism and ophthalmopathy (dated by TCRdb to between 2018 and 2021). In the study overall: Peripheral blood samples were taken at the time of initial diagnosis, prior to any treatment. Thyroid tissue and blood T-cell repertoires from roughly six Graves' hyperthyroidism patients were also compared in the study. After sampling, hyperthyroidism patients received methimazole starting at 30 mg daily, and ophthalmopathy patients received high-dose intravenous methylprednisolone. Whether ophthalmopathy could be predicted prospectively was tested in an independent validation cohort made up of approximately 19 hyperthyroidism patients plus 17 patients who later progressed to ophthalmopathy. The paper describes TCR Vbeta CDR3 sequencing of 135 peripheral blood samples, made up of 43 ophthalmopathy patients, 70 to 75 hyperthyroidism patients and about 17 progressor patients. A discovery cohort of approximately 100 patients, roughly 45 with Graves' ophthalmopathy and approximately 55 with stable Graves' hyperthyroidism, was used to find distinguishing TCR V-J signatures. The roughly 90 discovery patients were divided at random into training and test sets in a 7:3 ratio.

Here is what the overall study found, with its caveats: Ophthalmopathy was separated from stable hyperthyroidism by a 13 V-J signature model, with over 85% sensitivity and about 81% specificity obtained in cross-validation and 80%/75% obtained in testing. Blood samples also contained most of the expanded thyroid clonotypes (frequency above 0.001), which suggests that blood repertoires may reflect thyroid immune responses. During validation, the model predicted progression to ophthalmopathy a median of roughly six months ahead of onset, with around 70% sensitivity and 72% to 80% specificity. No statistical method was used to fix the sample size in advance, and group allocation was not hidden from the investigators.

Per the germline V gene (reference sequence), LGHDT is the CDR1 and YNNKEL is the CDR2. V loses 0 bases of germline sequence and J loses 0 bases, and the interval between the two ends is 9 bases. Measured from the cysteine to the phenylalanine, the CDR3 is 15 residues long. Only CDR3 DNA is held: 45 bases, read in frame from base 1. The TCR beta CDR3 regions were amplified from the RNA transcripts. For the first round of RT-PCR on the TCR CDR3, the HTBI primer set was used together with the Qiagen OneStep RT-PCR kit. Libraries were constructed in a second round of multiplex PCR, after which size selection and purification were performed. The libraries were sequenced on an Illumina HiSeq2000 using paired-end 100 bp reads. In the source study's methods: SOAPnuke was used to process the raw data, with reads discarded if the reads contained adapters or uncalled bases, had a mean Phred below 15, or lacked an exact constant-primer or identifier match. COPE v1.2.5 was used to merge the high-quality paired reads, and each unique nucleotide sequence was defined as a clonotype. MiTCR v1.1 was used to align the clonotypes against IMGT TRBV, TRBD and TRBJ reference segments. The analysis was restricted to V-J combinations with a frequency above 0.0001, which together covered 99.2% of the repertoires. The TCS score was defined as F50 (clonal expansion) divided by E x V (chaos), with BLOSUM62-based TCRdist calculated between CDR3 peptides within each V-J. Welch's t-statistics and random forest reduced roughly 540 V-J features to fewer than 15, which were used in a naive Bayes classifier (R e1071). Through fastp at Q25 and MiXCR, TCRdb rebuilt clones from the public reads, retaining in-frame beta chains. Each CDR3 protein appears once, grouped with its most common genes and DNA. The V and J calls were determined by TCRdb, not by the authors. The sample yields about 380,000 distinct CDR3 sequences; roughly 12% were counted once. The ten most abundant clones make up 20% of the sample.

Material: blood. The rearranged segments are TRBV3-1 and TRBJ2-7, with no D gene named confidently. The clonotype comes from a young man with Graves' hyperthyroidism that later progressed to Graves' ophthalmopathy. The DNA sequence is TGTGCCAGCAGCCAAGATCCCATATCCTCCTACGAGCAGTACTTC. Its protein is CASSQDPISSYEQYF.